These 2 T cell receptor beta chains came from one sample sequenced in a study of shared clonotypes between healthy human individuals. Clones were read by immunoSEQ multiplex PCR, and TCRdb kept only the in-frame ones, dropping some. The data show a few million clones, with over 85% seen just once and 0.11% to 0.15% held by the top ten. Sequencing was performed on naive CD4+ T cells sorted from blood. Regarding subset: CD45RA+ positively selected. All receptors come from a man aged 18 to 29 in good health.

The chain combines TRBV7-9 with TRBJ1-5; possible D gene TRBD1, 5 bases. The V and J ends lost 4 bases and 11 bases respectively, with 18 bases between them. The CDR3 has 14 amino acids. Germline lookup yields CDR1 SEHNR and CDR2 FQNEAQ (reference sequence). The CDR3 nucleotides are TGTGCCAGCAGCTCTGACAGCACGGTCGTGTCCCAGCATTTT. Its protein is CASSSDSTVVSQHF.

This chain connects TRBV6-1 to TRBJ1-1; D unclear. The ends were cut back, 6 bases at V and 3 bases at J, with 11 bases in the middle. Germline CDR1 reads MNHNS; CDR2 reads SASEGT. The CDR3 runs 13 residues. The CDR3 loop reads CASSDRADTEAFF. The CDR3 DNA sequence: TGTGCCAGCAGCGACCGAGCGGACACTGAAGCTTTCTTT.